What follows is one T cell receptor beta chain and its context. The clone's antigen remains unknown. No much larger clone exists at a distance of one base, and base qualities are not known. Participants in the prospective study were enrolled through a virtual design, were aged roughly 18 to 100 years, and lived in under 25 United States geographic areas. To assign participants to cohorts, the prospective study relied on clinical history that participants themselves reported in a screening survey and a study questionnaire. Recovered participants in ImmuneRACE Cohort 3 were defined by two consecutive negative NP/OP PCR tests, clearance by a healthcare professional, or resolution of symptoms. In the prospective study, mobile phlebotomists collected whole blood, serum and a nasopharyngeal or oropharyngeal swab from each participant. Participants in the prospective study had the option to provide additional blood draws and questionnaires over a roughly 2-month period. Before DNA extraction, prospective study blood samples were shipped either frozen or at room temperature.

These data originate in a study of blood T cell repertoires in COVID-19 (dated by TCRdb to 2018 to 2021). For the study in its entirety: Samples from collaborators originated in the United States, Italy and Spain and spanned both the acute and convalescent phases of COVID-19. The material from the prospective study consisted of cDNA or gDNA derived from T cells, B-cell-depleted T cells, or PBMCs. The dataset comprised deeply sampled blood TCRbeta repertoires from subjects exposed to, actively infected with, or recovered from COVID-19. The repertoires were released in a freely available public database meant as a resource for research on the immune response to SARS-CoV-2. Samples came from the ongoing ImmuneRACE study (first 160 participants) plus 1,254 subjects from 6 global collaborators. Sample metadata almost always included a de-identified subject ID, COVID-19 status, age in years and sex. Where available, HLA class I and class II types were obtained from metadata supplied by the sample provider rather than from assay-based typing. Points the paper makes about the study in general: Clinical and demographic metadata were provided uncurated, with the amount varying by source and participant.

The immunoSEQ Assay, a bias-controlled multiplex PCR, was used to amplify TCRbeta CDR3 regions from genomic DNA. The authors processed their data as follows. Within the assay, amplification of reference gene primers was used to estimate how many nucleated cells each sample contained. To quantify the absolute abundance of each unique TCRbeta CDR3 rearrangement, sequence reads were collapsed and filtered. For each sample, productive Simpson clonality was calculated as the square root of Simpson's diversity index across productive rearrangements. Held by TCRdb, this immuneACCESS table contains in-frame sequences only and omits some clones. Under half of the omission traces to an unresolved V gene where checked; the cause of the rest is unknown. V, J and clone size are those of that table, while D and trimming were read from the DNA. The sample table holds approximately 260,000 clones, of which under 90% were seen once. Together, the top ten hold approximately 2% of the sample.

Relative to germline, V is 9 bases shorter and J is 4 bases shorter, with 18 bases between their ends. Based on the germline V gene, the CDR1 and CDR2 sequences are MNHEY and SVGAGI. The cysteine opens and the phenylalanine closes a CDR3 of 14 amino acids. Only CDR3 DNA remains: 42 bases, in frame from the first base. The source of this sequence is a woman aged 55-69 years who had recovered from COVID-19. The sequencing input was PBMCs or T cells enriched from blood (not recorded which). The chain links TRBV6-5 with TRBJ2-5; matching of 8 bases hints at TRBD1 as the D gene. This receptor carries the CDR3 CARGGQGAGETQYF. The DNA sequence follows: TGTGCCAGGGGGGGGCAGGGGGCCGGAGAGACCCAGTACTTC.